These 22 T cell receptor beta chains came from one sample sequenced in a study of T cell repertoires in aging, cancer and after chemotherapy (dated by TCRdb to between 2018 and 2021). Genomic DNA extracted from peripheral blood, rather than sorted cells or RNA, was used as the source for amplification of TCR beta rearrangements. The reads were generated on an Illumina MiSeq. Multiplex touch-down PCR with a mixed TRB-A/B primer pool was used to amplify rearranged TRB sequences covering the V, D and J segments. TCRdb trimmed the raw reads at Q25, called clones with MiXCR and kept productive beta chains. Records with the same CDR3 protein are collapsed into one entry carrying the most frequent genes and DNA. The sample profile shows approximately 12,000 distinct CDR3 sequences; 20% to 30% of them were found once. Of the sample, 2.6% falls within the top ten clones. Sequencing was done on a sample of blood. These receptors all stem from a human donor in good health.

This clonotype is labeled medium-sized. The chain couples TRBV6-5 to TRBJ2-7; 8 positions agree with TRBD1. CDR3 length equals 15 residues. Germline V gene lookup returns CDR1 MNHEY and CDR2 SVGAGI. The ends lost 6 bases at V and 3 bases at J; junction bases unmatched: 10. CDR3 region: CASRPPGQAYYEQYF. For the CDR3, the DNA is TGTGCCAGCAGACCCCCGGGACAGGCGTACTACGAGCAGTACTTC.

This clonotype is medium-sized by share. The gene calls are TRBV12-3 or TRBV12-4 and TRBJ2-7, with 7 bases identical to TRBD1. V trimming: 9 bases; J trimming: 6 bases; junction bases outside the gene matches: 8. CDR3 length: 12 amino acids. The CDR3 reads CASRQRTGEQYF. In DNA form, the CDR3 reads TGTGCCAGTCGACAGCGGACAGGCGAGCAGTACTTC.

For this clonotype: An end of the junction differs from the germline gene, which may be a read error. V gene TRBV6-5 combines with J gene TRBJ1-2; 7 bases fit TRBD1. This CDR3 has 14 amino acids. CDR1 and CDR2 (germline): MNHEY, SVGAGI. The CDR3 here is CASSENRGVYGYAF. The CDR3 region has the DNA TGTGCCAGCAGTGAAAACAGGGGAGTCTATGGCTACGCCTTC.

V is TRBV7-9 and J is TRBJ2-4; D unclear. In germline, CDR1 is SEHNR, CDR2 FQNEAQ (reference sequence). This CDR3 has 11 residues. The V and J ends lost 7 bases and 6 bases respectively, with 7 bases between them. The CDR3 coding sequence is TGTGCCAGCACCTCGGGAAACATTCAGTACTTC. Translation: CASTSGNIQYF.

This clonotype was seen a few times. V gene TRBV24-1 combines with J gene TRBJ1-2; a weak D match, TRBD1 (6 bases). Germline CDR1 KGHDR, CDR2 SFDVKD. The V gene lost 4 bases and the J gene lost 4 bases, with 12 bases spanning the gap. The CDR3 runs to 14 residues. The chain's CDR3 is CATSDPRGAYGYTF. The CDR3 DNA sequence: TGTGCCACCAGTGACCCTAGGGGGGCCTATGGCTACACCTTC.

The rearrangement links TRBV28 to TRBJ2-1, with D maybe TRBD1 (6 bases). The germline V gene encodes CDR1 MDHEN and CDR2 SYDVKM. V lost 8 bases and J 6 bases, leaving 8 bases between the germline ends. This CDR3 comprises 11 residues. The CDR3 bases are TGTGCCAGCCGGACAGCCAATGAGCAGTTCTTC. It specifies CASRTANEQFF.

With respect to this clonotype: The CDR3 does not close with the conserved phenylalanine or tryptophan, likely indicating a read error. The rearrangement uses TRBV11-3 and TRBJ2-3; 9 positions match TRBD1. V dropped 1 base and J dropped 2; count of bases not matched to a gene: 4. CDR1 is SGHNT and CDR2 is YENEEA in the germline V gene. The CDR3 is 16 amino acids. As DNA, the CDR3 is TGTGCCAGCAGCTTAGGACAGGGGGGAAACACAGATACGCAGTATTCT. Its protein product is CASSLGQGGNTDTQYS.

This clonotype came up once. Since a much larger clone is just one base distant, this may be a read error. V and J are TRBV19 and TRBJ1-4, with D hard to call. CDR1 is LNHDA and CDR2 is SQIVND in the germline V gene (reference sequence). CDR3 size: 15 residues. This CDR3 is CSSSLTRTDNEKLFF. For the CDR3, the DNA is TGTTCCAGTAGTCTCACCCGGACCGATAATGAAAAACTGTTTTTT.

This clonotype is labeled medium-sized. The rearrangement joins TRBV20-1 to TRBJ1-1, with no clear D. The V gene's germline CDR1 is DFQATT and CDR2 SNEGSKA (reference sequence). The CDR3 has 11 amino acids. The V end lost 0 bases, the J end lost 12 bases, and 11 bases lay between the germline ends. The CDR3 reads CSARDRIASFF. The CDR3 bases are TGCAGTGCTAGAGATCGAATCGCGTCTTTCTTT.

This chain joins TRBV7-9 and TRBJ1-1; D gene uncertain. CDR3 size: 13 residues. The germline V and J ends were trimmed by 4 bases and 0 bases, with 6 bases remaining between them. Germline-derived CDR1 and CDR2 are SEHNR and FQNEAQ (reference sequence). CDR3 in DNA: TGTGCCAGCAGCTCCCTGGTGAACACTGAAGCTTTCTTT. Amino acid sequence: CASSSLVNTEAFF.

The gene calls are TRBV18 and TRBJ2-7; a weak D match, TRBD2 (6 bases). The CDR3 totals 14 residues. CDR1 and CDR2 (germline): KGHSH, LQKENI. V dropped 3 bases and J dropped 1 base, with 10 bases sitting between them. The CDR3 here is CASSPPGLSYEQYF. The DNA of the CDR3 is TGTGCCAGCTCACCTCCGGGACTTTCCTACGAGCAGTACTTC.

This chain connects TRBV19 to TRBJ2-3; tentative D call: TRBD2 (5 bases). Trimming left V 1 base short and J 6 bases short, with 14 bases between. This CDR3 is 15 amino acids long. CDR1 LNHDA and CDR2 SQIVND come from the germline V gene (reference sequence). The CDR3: CASSIGGPIADTQYF. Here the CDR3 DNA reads TGTGCCAGTAGTATAGGCGGGCCTATTGCGGATACGCAGTATTTT.

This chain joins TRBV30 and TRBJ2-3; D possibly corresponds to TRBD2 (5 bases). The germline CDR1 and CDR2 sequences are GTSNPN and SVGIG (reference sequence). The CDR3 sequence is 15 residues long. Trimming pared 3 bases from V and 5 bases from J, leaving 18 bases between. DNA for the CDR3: TGTGCCTGGAGGAGGGTCCGCACTGAGGGAGATACGCAGTATTTT. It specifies CAWRRVRTEGDTQYF.

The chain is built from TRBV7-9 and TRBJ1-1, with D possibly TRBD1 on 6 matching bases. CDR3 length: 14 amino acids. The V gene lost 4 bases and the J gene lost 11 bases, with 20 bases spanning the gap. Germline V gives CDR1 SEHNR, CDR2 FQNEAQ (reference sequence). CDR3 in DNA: TGTGCCAGCAGCTCACCGGGACATGGAAGGAGGGCTTTCTTT. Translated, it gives CASSSPGHGRRAFF.

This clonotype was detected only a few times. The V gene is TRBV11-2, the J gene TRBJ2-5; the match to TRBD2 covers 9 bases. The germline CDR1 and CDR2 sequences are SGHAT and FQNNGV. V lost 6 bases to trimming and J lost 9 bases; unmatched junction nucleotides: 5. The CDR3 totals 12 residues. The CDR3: CASSQERGAQYF. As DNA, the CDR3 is TGTGCCAGCAGTCAAGAGCGGGGGGCCCAGTACTTC.

The CDR3 loop is CASSFSTGDLDTQYF. The DNA for the CDR3 is TGTGCCAGCAGTTTCTCAACGGGGGATTTAGATACGCAGTATTTT. V and J are TRBV28 and TRBJ2-3, with a possible D match to TRBD2 (6 bases). The CDR3 has 15 residues. Germline V gives CDR1 MDHEN, CDR2 SYDVKM. The V end was cut by 3 bases, the J end by 5 bases, with 15 bases between.

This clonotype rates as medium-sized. The CDR3 DNA reads TGTGCCAGCAGTGAAAGGGGTTCTGGAAACACCATATATTTT. Translated, it gives CASSERGSGNTIYF. V is TRBV6-5 and J is TRBJ1-3; perhaps TRBD1 as D (5 bases). V dropped 5 bases and J dropped 1 base, with 9 bases sitting between them. Germline V CDR1 and CDR2: MNHEY, SVGAGI. The CDR3 covers 14 residues.

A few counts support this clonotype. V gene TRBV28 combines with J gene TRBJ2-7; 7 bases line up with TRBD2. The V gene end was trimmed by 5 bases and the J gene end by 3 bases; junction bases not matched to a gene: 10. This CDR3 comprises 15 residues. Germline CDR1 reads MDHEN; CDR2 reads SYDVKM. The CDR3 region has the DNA TGTGCCAGCAGTACCCCGGGGGGACGGGTCTACGAGCAGTACTTC. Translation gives CASSTPGGRVYEQYF. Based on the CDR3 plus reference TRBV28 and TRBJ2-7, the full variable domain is DVKVTQSSRYLVKRTGEKVFLECVQDMDHENMFWYRQDPGLGLRLIYFSYDVKMKEKGDIPEGYSVSREKKERFSLILESASTNQTSMYLCASSTPGGRVYEQYFGPGTRLTVT.

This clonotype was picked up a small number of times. In DNA form, the CDR3 reads TGTGCCAGCAGTTTACTCAGGGGGCACGACTACACCTTC. Amino acids: CASSLLRGHDYTF. The V and J genes are TRBV12-3 or TRBV12-4 and TRBJ1-2; 8 positions agree with TRBD1. Trimming took 2 bases from V and 10 from J; bases not matched to a gene: 6. The CDR3 consists of 13 residues.

The CDR3 DNA is TGTGCCAGCAGCTTAGCCGGGACAGGGGGCTACACCTTC. This encodes CASSLAGTGGYTF. The rearrangement joins TRBV7-2 to TRBJ1-2, with 9 bases aligning to TRBD1. Trimming at V came to 0 bases and at J to 8 bases, leaving 1 base not matched to a gene. CDR1 and CDR2 from the germline V gene are SGHTA and FQGNSA. CDR3 length: 13 amino acids.

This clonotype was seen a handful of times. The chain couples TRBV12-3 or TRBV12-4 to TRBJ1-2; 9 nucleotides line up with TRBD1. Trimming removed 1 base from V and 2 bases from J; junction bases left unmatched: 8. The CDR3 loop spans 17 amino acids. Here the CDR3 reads CASSLGQGVTENYGYTF. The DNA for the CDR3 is TGTGCCAGCAGTTTAGGACAGGGGGTAACAGAGAACTATGGCTACACCTTC.

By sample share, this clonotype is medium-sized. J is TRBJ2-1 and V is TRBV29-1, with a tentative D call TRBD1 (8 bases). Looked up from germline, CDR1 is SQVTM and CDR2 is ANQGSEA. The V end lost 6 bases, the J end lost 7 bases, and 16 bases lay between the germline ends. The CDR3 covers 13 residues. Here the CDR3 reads CSVKIQGGNEQFF. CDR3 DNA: TGCAGCGTAAAAATACAGGGGGGGAATGAGCAGTTCTTC.